The rows below give T cell receptor beta chains drawn from one sample of a study of cytomegalovirus exposure and HLA in healthy donors. Using immunoSEQ multiplex PCR, the repertoire was profiled, and TCRdb retains in-frame clones only, with some absent. Of around 120,000 clones listed, around three quarters were seen once; the top ten hold about 2%. The sequencing sample was made of PBMCs. Every receptor here comes from a man between 18 and 35 years old in good health and CMV-seronegative. The CDR3 runs from the conserved cysteine through the conserved F or W. The D gene is left open where the match is weak. Part of the rows lack a size; the others show once, few, many or a class for expanded clones.

j_call,clone_size,v_call,d_call,cdr3_nt,cdr3_aa
TRBJ2-5,.,TRBV18,.,TGTGCCAGCTCACCACCGGGGAGCAATGGGGTGACCCAGTACTTC,CASSPPGSNGVTQYF
TRBJ2-5,.,TRBV9,.,TGTGCCAGCAGCGAATCTAGTCAAGAGACCCAGTACTTC,CASSESSQETQYF
TRBJ2-7,.,TRBV28,.,TGTGCCACCTCGGTACCCTCGACAGAGGAGCAGTACTTC,CATSVPSTEEQYF
TRBJ1-1,.,TRBV7-9,.,TGTGCCAGCAATCGGGGATACACTGAAGCTTTCTTT,CASNRGYTEAFF
TRBJ2-2,.,TRBV2,.,TGTGCCAGCAATGCACGTCGGGGGGCAGACACCGGGGAGCTGTTTTTT,CASNARRGADTGELFF
TRBJ1-5,few,TRBV6-5,.,TGTGCCAGCAGCGGACAGCCCAATCAGCCCCAGCATTTT,CASSGQPNQPQHF
TRBJ2-5,.,TRBV7-7,.,TGTGCCAGCAGCCATGACGGACACCGAAAGACCCAGTACTTC,CASSHDGHRKTQYF
TRBJ2-1,.,TRBV2,TRBD1,TGTGCCAGCAGGACAGACAGGGGCGTCTACAATGAGCAGTTCTTC,CASRTDRGVYNEQFF
TRBJ2-1,.,TRBV5-1,TRBD2,TGCGCCAGCAGCTCAGGTAGCGGGAGCTCCTACAATGAGCAGTTCTTC,CASSSGSGSSYNEQFF
TRBJ2-1,.,TRBV2,TRBD2,TGTGCCAGCAGTGGAGAGCGGGAGCGGTTCGATGAGCAGTTCTTC,CASSGERERFDEQFF
TRBJ1-5,.,TRBV4-2,.,TGTGCCCTCCCTTATCTTAGGGGGAATCAGCCCCAGCATTTT,CALPYLRGNQPQHF
TRBJ2-1,.,TRBV11-3,.,TGTGCCAGCAGCTTAGATTTTGGGCGTGAGCAGTTCTTC,CASSLDFGREQFF
TRBJ1-1,.,TRBV7-9,.,TGTGCCAGCAGCTTAGGAGACTATCCTTTCTTT,CASSLGDYPFF
TRBJ2-1,.,TRBV4-2,.,TGTGCCAGCAGCCAAGATTCGGGATCCTACAATGAGCAGTTCTTC,CASSQDSGSYNEQFF
TRBJ1-2,many,TRBV7-8,TRBD1,TGTGCCAGCAGCTTGGGACAGGGGGACTATGGCTACACCTTC,CASSLGQGDYGYTF